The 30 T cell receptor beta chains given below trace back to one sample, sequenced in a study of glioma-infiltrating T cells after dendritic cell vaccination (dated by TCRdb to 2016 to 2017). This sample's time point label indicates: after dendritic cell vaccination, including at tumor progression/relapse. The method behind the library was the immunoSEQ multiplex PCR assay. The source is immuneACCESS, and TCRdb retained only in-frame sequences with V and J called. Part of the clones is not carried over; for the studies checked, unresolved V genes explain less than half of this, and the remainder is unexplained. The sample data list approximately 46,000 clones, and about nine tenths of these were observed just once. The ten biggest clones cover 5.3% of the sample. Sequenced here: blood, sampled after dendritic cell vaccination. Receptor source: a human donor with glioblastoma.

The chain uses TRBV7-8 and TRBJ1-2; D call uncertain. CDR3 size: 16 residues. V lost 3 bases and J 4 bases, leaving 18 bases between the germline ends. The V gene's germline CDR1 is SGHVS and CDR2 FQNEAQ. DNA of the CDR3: TGTGCCAGCAGCTTGCTGGTCGCAGCGTCGAGCTATGGCTACACCTTC. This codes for CASSLLVAASSYGYTF.

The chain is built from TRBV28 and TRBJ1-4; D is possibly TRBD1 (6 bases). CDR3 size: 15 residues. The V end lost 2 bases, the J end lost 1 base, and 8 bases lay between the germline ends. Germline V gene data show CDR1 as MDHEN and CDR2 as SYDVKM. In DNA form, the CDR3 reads TGTGCCAGCAGTTTAACAGGGATAACTAATGAAAAACTGTTTTTT. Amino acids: CASSLTGITNEKLFF.

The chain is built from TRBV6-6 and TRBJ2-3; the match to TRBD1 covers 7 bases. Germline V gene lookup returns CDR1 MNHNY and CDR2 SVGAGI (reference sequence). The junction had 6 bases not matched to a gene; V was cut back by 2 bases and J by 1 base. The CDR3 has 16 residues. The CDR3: CASSYGTGVGTDTQYF. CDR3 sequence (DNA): TGTGCCAGCAGTTACGGTACAGGGGTCGGCACAGATACGCAGTATTTT.

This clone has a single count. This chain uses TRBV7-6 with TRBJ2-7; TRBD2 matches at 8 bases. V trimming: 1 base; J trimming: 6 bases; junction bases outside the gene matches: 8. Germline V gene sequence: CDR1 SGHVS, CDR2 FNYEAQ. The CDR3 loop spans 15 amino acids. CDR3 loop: CASSLGAGGPGEQYF. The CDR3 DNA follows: TGTGCCAGCAGCTTAGGGGCGGGAGGACCTGGCGAGCAGTACTTC.

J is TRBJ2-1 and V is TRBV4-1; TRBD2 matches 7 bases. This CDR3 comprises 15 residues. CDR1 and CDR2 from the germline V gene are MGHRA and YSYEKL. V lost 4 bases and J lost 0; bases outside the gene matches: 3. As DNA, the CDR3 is TGCGCCAGCAGCCCCACTAGCGTCTCCTACAATGAGCAGTTCTTC. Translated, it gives CASSPTSVSYNEQFF.

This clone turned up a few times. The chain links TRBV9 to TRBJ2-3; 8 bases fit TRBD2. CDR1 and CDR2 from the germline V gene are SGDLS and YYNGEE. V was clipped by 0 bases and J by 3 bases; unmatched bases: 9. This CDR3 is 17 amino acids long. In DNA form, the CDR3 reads TGTGCCAGCAGCGTAGGGTCGAGCGGGAGTAAGACAGATACGCAGTATTTT. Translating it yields CASSVGSSGSKTDTQYF. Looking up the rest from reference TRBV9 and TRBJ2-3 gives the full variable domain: DSGVTQTPKHLITATGQRVTLRCSPRSGDLSVYWYQQSLDQGLQFLIQYYNGEERAKGNILERFSAQQFPDLHSELNLSSLELGDSALYFCASSVGSSGSKTDTQYFGPGTRLTVL.

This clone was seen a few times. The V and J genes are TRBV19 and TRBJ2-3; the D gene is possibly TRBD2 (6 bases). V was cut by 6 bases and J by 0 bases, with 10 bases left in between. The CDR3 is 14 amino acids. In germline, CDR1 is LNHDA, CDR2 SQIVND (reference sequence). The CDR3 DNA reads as TGTGCCAGTAGCGGCGGGGCTAGCACAGATACGCAGTATTTT. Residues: CASSGGASTDTQYF.

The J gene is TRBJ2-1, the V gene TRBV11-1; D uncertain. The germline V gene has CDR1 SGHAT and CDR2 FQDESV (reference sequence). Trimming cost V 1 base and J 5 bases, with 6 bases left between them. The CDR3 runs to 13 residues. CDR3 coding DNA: TGTGCCAGCAGCTTAGGGGCTGACAATGAGCAGTTCTTC. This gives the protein CASSLGADNEQFF.

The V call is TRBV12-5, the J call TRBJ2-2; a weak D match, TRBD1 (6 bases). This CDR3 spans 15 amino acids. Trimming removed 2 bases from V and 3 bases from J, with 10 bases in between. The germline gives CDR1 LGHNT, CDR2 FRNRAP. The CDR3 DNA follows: TGTGCTAGTGGTTTGACCACAGGGTACACCGGGGAGCTGTTTTTT. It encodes CASGLTTGYTGELFF. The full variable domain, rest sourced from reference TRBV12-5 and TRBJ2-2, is DARVTQTPRHKVTEMGQEVTMRCQPILGHNTVFWYRQTMMQGLELLAYFRNRAPLDDSGMPKDRFSAEMPDATLATLKIQPSEPRDSAVYFCASGLTTGYTGELFFGEGSRLTVL.

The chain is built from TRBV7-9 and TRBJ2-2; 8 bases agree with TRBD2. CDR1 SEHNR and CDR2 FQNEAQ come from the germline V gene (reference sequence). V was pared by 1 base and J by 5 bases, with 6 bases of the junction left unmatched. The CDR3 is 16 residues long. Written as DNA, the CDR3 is TGTGCCAGCAGCTTAGTAAGCGGGAGACAGACCGGGGAGCTGTTTTTT. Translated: CASSLVSGRQTGELFF.

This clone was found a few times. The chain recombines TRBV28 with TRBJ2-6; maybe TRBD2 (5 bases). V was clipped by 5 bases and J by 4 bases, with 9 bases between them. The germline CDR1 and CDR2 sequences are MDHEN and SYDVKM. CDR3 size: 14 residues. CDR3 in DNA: TGTGCCAGCAGTCAGCCGGGGGGGGCCAACGTCCTGACTTTC. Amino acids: CASSQPGGANVLTF.

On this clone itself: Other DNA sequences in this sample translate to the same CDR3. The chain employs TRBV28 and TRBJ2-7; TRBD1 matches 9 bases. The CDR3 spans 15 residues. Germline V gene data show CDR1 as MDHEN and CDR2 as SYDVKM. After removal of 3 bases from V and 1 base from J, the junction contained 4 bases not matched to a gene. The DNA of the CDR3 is TGTGCCAGCAGTTTGCCCGGGACAGGGTCCTACGAGCAGTACTTC. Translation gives CASSLPGTGSYEQYF.

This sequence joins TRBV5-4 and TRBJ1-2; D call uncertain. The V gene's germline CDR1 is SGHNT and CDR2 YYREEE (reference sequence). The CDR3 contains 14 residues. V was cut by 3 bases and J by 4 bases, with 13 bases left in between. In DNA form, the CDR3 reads TGTGCCAGCAGCTCCGGTGGTGAACCCTATGGCTACACCTTC. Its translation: CASSSGGEPYGYTF. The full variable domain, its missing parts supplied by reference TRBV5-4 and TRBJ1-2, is ETGVTQSPTHLIKTRGQQVTLRCSSQSGHNTVSWYQQALGQGPQFIFQYYREEENGRGNFPPRFSGLQFPNYSSELNVNALELDDSALYLCASSSGGEPYGYTFGSGTRLTVV.

Here the CDR3 reads CASSFLLAGTDTQYF. The DNA of the CDR3 is TGTGCCAGCAGCTTTCTACTAGCGGGCACAGATACGCAGTATTTT. The V call is TRBV11-1, the J call TRBJ2-3, with 8 nucleotides matching TRBD2. This CDR3 region has 15 residues. The J segment lost 1 base and the V segment lost 3 bases, leaving 3 bases of the junction unmatched. The V gene's germline CDR1 is SGHAT and CDR2 FQDESV (reference sequence).

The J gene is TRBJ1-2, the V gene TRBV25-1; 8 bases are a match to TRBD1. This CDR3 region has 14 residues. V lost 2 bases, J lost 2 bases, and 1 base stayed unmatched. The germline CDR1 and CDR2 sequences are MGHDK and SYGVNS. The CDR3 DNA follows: TGTGCCAGCAGTGAACAGGGGGCGAACTATGGCTACACCTTC. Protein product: CASSEQGANYGYTF.

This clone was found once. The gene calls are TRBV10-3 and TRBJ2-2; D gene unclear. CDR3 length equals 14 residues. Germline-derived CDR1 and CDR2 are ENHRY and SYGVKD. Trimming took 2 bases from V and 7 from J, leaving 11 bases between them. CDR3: CAISEPYYGGELFF. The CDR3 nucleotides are TGTGCCATCAGTGAGCCTTACTACGGCGGGGAGCTGTTTTTT.

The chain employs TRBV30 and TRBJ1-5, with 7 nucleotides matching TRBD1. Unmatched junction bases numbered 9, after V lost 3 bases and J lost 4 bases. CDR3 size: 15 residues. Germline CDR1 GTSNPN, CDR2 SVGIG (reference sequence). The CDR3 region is CAWRPTGDRNQPQHF. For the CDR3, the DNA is TGTGCCTGGAGGCCCACAGGGGACCGTAATCAGCCCCAGCATTTT. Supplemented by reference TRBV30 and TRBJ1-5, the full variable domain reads SQTIHQWPATLVQPVGSPLSLECTVEGTSNPNLYWYRQAAGRGLQLLFYSVGIGQISSEVPQNLSASRPQDRQFILSSKKLLLSDSGFYLCAWRPTGDRNQPQHFGDGTRLSIL.

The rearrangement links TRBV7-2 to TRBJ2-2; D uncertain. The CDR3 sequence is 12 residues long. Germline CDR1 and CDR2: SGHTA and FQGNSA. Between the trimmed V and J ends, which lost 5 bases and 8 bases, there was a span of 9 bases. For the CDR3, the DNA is TGTGCCAGCAGCCTCGGTCCGGGGGAGCTGTTTTTT. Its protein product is CASSLGPGELFF. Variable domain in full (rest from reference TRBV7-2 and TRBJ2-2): GAGVSQSPSNKVTEKGKDVELRCDPISGHTALYWYRQSLGQGLEFLIYFQGNSAPDKSGLPSDRFSAERTGGSVSTLTIQRTQQEDSAVYLCASSLGPGELFFGEGSRLTVL.

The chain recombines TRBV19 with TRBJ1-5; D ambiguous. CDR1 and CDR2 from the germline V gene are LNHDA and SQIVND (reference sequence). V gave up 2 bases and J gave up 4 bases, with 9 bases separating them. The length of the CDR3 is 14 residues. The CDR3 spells CASSIQSKNQPQHF. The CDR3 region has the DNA TGTGCCAGTAGTATACAGTCGAAGAATCAGCCCCAGCATTTT.

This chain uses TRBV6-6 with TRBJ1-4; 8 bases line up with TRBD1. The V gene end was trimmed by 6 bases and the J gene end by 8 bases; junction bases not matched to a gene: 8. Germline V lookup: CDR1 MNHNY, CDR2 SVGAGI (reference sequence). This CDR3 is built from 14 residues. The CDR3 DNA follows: TGTGCCAGCAGAGACAGGGGTTTGGGAGAAAAACTGTTTTTT. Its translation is CASRDRGLGEKLFF.

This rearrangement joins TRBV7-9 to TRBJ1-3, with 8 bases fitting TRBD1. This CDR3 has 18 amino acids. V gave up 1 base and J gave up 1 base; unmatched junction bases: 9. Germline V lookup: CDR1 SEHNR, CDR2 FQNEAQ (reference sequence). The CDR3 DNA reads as TGTGCCAGCAGCTTAGGGGGGACAGGCCCCAGGTCTGGAAACACCATATATTTT. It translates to CASSLGGTGPRSGNTIYF.

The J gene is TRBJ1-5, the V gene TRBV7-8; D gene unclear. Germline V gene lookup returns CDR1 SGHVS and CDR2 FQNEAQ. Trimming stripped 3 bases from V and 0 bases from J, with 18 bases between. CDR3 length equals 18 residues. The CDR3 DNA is TGTGCCAGCAGCTTTGATGACTATAGGACTGATAGCAATCAGCCCCAGCATTTT. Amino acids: CASSFDDYRTDSNQPQHF. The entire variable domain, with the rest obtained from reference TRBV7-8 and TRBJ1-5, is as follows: GAGVSQSPRYKVAKRGQDVALRCDPISGHVSLFWYQQALGQGPEFLTYFQNEAQLDKSGLPSDRFFAERPEGSVSTLKIQRTQQEDSAVYLCASSFDDYRTDSNQPQHFGDGTRLSIL.

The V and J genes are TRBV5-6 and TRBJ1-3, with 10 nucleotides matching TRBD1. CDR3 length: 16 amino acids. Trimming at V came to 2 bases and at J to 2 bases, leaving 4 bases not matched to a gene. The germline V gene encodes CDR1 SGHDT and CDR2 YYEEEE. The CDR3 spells CASSFRTGGAGNTIYF. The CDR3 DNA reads TGTGCCAGCAGCTTTCGGACAGGGGGGGCTGGAAACACCATATATTTT.

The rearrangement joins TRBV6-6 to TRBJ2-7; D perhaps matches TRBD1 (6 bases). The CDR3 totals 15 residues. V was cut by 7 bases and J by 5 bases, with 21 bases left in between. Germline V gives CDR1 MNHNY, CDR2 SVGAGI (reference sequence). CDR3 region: CASTPGRGYYDEQYF. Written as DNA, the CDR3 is TGTGCCAGCACCCCGGGTAGGGGGTACTACGACGAGCAGTACTTC.

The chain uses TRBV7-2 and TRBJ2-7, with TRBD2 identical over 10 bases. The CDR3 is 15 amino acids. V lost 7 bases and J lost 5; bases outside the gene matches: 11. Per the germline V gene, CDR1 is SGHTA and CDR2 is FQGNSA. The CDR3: CASNWVSGRADEQYF. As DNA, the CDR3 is TGTGCCAGCAACTGGGTCAGCGGGAGGGCCGACGAGCAGTACTTC.

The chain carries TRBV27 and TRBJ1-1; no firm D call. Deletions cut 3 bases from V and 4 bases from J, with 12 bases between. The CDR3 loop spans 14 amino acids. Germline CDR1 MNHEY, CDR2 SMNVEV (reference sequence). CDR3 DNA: TGTGCCAGCAGTTTGGCCGGCCAGGCCACTGAAGCTTTCTTT. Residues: CASSLAGQATEAFF.

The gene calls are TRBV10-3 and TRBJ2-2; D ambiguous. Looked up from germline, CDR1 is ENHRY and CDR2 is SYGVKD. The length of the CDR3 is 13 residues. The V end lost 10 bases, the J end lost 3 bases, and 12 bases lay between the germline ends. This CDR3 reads CATHPVDTGELFF. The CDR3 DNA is TGTGCCACCCATCCGGTGGACACCGGGGAGCTGTTTTTT.

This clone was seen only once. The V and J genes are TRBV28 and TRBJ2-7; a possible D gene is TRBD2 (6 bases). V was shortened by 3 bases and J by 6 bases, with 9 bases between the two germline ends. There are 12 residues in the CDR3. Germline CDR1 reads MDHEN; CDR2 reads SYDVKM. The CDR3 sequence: CASSLGRGEQYF. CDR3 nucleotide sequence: TGTGCCAGCAGTTTGGGGCGGGGCGAGCAGTACTTC. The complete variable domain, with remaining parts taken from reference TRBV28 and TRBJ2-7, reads DVKVTQSSRYLVKRTGEKVFLECVQDMDHENMFWYRQDPGLGLRLIYFSYDVKMKEKGDIPEGYSVSREKKERFSLILESASTNQTSMYLCASSLGRGEQYFGPGTRLTVT.

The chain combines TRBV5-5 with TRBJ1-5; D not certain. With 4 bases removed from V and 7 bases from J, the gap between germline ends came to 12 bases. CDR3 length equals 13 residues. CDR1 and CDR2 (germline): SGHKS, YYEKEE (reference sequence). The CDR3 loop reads CASSRREEQPQHF. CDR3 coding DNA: TGTGCCAGCAGCCGCCGTGAGGAGCAGCCCCAGCATTTT.

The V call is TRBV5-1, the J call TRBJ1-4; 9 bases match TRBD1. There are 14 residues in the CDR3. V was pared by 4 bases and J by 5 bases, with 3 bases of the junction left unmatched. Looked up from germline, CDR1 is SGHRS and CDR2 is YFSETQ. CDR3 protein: CASSATGGNEKLFF. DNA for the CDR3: TGCGCCAGCAGCGCGACAGGGGGGAATGAAAAACTGTTTTTT.